The rows below give T cell receptor beta chains drawn from one sample of a study of cytomegalovirus exposure and HLA in healthy donors. The assay was immunoSEQ multiplex PCR, and TCRdb's table has in-frame clones only and misses some. Among tens of thousands of clones listed, over 9% were seen once. Material: PBMCs. Receptors were obtained from a man aged 55 to 70 in good health and CMV-seropositive. Both conserved end residues are part of each CDR3. A D gene is named only where the DNA matches it firmly. Clone size is stated in some rows and not others, as once, few, many or a class when expanded.

size: -
D: TRBD2
V: TRBV7-2
J: TRBJ2-5
CDR3: CASSFGLAGVGETQYF
DNA: TGTGCCAGCAGCTTCGGACTAGCGGGAGTCGGGGAGACCCAGTACTTC

size: few
D: TRBD1
V: TRBV19
J: TRBJ1-4
CDR3: CASKPGQTNEKLFF
DNA: TGTGCCAGTAAACCGGGACAGACTAATGAAAAACTGTTTTTT

size: -
D: TRBD2
V: TRBV4-2
J: TRBJ2-1
CDR3: CASSQDRGVGTSGRNEQFF
DNA: TGTGCCAGCAGCCAAGATCGGGGGGTAGGGACTAGCGGGAGAAATGAGCAGTTCTTC

size: -
D: -
V: TRBV28
J: TRBJ1-1
CDR3: CASSSPGAPNTEAFF
DNA: TGTGCCAGCAGTTCCCCAGGGGCGCCGAACACTGAAGCTTTCTTT

size: few
D: TRBD2
V: TRBV9
J: TRBJ2-1
CDR3: CASGSREGLVGKSYNEQFF
DNA: TGTGCCAGCGGGTCGCGGGAGGGCCTCGTCGGCAAGTCCTACAATGAGCAGTTCTTC

size: few
D: -
V: TRBV5-4
J: TRBJ2-3
CDR3: CASSPDSHSTDTQYF
DNA: TGTGCCAGCAGCCCCGACAGTCACAGCACAGATACGCAGTATTTT

size: -
D: TRBD1
V: TRBV5-1
J: TRBJ2-1
CDR3: CASSWGQGARNEQFF
DNA: TGCGCCAGCAGCTGGGGGCAGGGGGCGCGGAATGAGCAGTTCTTC

size: -
D: TRBD1
V: TRBV29-1
J: TRBJ2-7
CDR3: CSVPGQGSYEQYF
DNA: TGCAGCGTCCCGGGACAGGGATCCTACGAGCAGTACTTC

size: few
D: -
V: TRBV14
J: TRBJ2-3
CDR3: CASSQMSFTDTQYF
DNA: TGTGCCAGCAGCCAAATGTCCTTCACAGATACGCAGTATTTT

size: few
D: -
V: TRBV7-9
J: TRBJ2-1
CDR3: CASSLAGHEQFF
DNA: TGTGCCAGCAGCTTAGCGGGGCATGAGCAGTTCTTC